This T cell receptor beta chain was documented in a study of blood T cell repertoires in COVID-19. Study-wide background: Both acute and convalescent COVID-19 samples were obtained from the United States, Italy and Spain. T cells, B-cell-depleted T cells, or PBMCs provided the cDNA or gDNA that served as material.

Per the authors' pipeline: Scientists estimated how many nucleated cells there were by amplifying reference gene primers. Data came from immunoSEQ multiplex PCR; TCRdb stores just in-frame clones and leaves some out. That table furnishes V, J and clone size, whereas the DNA furnished D and trimming. Of more than 100,000 clones in the sample, about nine tenths were seen once. J lost 8 bases, V lost 4 bases, and 4 bases had no gene match. Germline CDR1 and CDR2: LNHDA and SQIVND (reference sequence). The CDR3 has 14 residues. The sequence was obtained from a man in his forties with acute or convalescent COVID-19. The gene calls are TRBV19 and TRBJ2-1, with 11 nucleotides matching TRBD2. The sequencing input was peripheral blood. CDR3 coding DNA: TGTGCCAGTAGTAGTAGCGGGGGGGCCTATGAGCAGTTCTTC. Amino acid sequence: CASSSSGGAYEQFF.